This record looks at one T cell receptor (beta chain) sequence and its context. The CDR3 contains 14 residues. V lost 3 bases and J 0 bases, leaving 8 bases between the germline ends. CDR1 and CDR2 (germline): LNHDA, SQIVND (reference sequence). The data were obtained in a study of blood T cell repertoires in COVID-19. Study in general: COVID-19 samples from acute and convalescent phases originated in the United States, Italy and Spain. T cells, B-cell-depleted T cells, or PBMCs provided the cDNA or gDNA that served as material.

In the source study's methods: Quantification of nucleated cells was approximated via reference gene primer amplification. TCRdb's table, derived via immunoSEQ multiplex PCR, lists solely in-frame clones and lacks some. That table is the source of V, J and clone size, and D and trimming were worked out from the DNA. The sample consists of around 100,000 clones, 70% to 90% of them appearing once. The receptor's source is a human donor in a cohort sampled during active COVID-19. The gene calls are TRBV19 and TRBJ2-5; D is unclear. The sequenced sample was peripheral blood. For the CDR3, the DNA is TGTGCCAGTAGTATCTCCAGATACCAAGAGACCCAGTACTTC. Protein: CASSISRYQETQYF.